A selection of T cell receptor beta chains follows, all from one sample in a study of Graves' ophthalmopathy and Graves' hyperthyroidism. Using its own MiXCR run on the multiplex PCR reads, TCRdb lists one record per CDR3 protein. The table has about 1.1 million distinct CDR3 sequences, less than 45% seen once. Material for sequencing was peripheral blood or thyroid tissue (not recorded which). These receptors were collected from an adult man with Graves' hyperthyroidism. CDR3s include the opening cysteine and the closing phenylalanine or tryptophan. Each record gives: CDR3 protein, D gene, clone size, V gene. A D gene is named only where the DNA matches it firmly. Some rows have no size entry. The others give once, few or many, or a class for an expanded clone.

CDR3: CSARQGVNYGYTF
D: TRBD1
size: many
V: TRBV20-1

CDR3: CASSSLAGPSGGYEQYF
D: TRBD2
size: -
V: TRBV5-4

CDR3: CSAIPGQGFQPQHF
D: TRBD1
size: -
V: TRBV20-1

CDR3: CSASQGGSSNQPQHF
D: -
size: -
V: TRBV20-1

CDR3: CAIRETSPGEQYF
D: -
size: many
V: TRBV10-3

CDR3: CASRRRANEKLFF
D: -
size: -
V: TRBV6-5

CDR3: CASGNRGGGYTF
D: TRBD1
size: once
V: TRBV7-8

CDR3: CASSPQGRQPQHF
D: -
size: -
V: TRBV2

CDR3: CATGTGFVDTGELFF
D: TRBD1
size: many
V: TRBV5-1

CDR3: CASSAEQGAEQPQHF
D: TRBD1
size: many
V: TRBV2

CDR3: CSARAVSRHGYTF
D: -
size: -
V: TRBV20-1

CDR3: CASSVGGGYDEQYF
D: -
size: few
V: TRBV7-9

CDR3: CASSLGIAGRWTEAFF
D: -
size: many
V: TRBV5-1

CDR3: CSVEAYPFWDTEAFF
D: -
size: many
V: TRBV29-1

CDR3: CASSPNGDAGELFF
D: -
size: -
V: TRBV10-3

CDR3: CASSAGSGNTIYF
D: -
size: many
V: TRBV6-6

CDR3: CAISGQGVYEQYF
D: TRBD1
size: many
V: TRBV10-3

CDR3: CAIKGQGRF
D: TRBD1
size: -
V: TRBV10-3